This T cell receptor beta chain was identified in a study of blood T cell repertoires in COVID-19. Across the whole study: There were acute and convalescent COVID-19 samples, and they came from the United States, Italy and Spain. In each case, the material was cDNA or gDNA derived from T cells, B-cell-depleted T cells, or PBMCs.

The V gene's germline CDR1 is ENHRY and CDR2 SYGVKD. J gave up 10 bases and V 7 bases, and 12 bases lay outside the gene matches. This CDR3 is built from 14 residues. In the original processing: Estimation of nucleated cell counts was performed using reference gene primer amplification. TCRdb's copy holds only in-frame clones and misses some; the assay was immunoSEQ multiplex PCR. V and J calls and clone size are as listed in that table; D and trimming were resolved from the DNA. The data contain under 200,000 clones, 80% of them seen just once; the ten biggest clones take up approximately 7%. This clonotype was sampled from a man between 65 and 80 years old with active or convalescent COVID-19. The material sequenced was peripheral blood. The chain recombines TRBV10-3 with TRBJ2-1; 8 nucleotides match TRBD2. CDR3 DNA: TGTGCCATCACTCCCCAGCGGGAGTTGGGAGAGCAGTTCTTC. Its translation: CAITPQRELGEQFF.